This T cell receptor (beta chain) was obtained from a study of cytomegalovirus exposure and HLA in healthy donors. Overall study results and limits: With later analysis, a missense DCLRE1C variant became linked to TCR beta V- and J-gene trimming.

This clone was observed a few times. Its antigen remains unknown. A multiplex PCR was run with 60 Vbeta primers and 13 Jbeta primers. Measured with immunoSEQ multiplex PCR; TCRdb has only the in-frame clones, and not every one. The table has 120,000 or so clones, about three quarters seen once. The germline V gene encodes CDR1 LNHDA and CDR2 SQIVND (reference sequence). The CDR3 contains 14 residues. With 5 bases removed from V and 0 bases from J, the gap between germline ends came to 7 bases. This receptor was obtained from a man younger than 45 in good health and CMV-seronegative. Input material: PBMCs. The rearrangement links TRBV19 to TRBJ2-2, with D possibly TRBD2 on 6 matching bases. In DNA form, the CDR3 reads TGTGCCAGTAGTCGGGAGACGAACACCGGGGAGCTGTTTTTT. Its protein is CASSRETNTGELFF.